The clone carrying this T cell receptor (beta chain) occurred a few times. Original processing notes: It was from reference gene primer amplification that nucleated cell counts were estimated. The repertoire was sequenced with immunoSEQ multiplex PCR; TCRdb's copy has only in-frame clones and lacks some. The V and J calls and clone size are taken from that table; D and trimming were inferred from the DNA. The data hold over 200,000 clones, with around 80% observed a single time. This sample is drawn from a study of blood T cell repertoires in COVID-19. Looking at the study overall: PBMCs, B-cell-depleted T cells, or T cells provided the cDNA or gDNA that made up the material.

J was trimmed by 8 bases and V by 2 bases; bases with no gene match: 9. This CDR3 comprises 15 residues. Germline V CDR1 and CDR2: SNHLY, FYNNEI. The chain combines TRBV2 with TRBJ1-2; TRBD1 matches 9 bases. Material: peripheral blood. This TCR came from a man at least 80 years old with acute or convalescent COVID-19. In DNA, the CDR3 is TGTGCCAGCAGTGAAAGGGCCCGGACAGGGGACGGCTACACCTTC. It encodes CASSERARTGDGYTF.